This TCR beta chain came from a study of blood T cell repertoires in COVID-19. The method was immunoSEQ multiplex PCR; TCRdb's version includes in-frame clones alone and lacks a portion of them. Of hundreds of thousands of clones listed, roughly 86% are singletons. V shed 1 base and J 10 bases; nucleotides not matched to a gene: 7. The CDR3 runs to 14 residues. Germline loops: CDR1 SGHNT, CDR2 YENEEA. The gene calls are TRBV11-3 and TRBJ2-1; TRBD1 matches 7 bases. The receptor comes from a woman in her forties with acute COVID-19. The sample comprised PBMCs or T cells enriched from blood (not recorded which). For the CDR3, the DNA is TGTGCCAGCAGCTTAGGGGGACAGTTCATGGAGCAGTTCTTC. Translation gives CASSLGGQFMEQFF.